This T cell receptor (beta chain) was sequenced in a study of T cells in Graves' hyperthyroidism and ophthalmopathy (dated by TCRdb to about 2019). About the study as a whole: Peripheral blood samples were taken at initial diagnosis, before any treatment was given. A discovery cohort of roughly 100 patients, approximately 45 with Graves' ophthalmopathy and 55 to 60 with stable Graves' hyperthyroidism, was used to find distinguishing TCR V-J signatures. Prospective prediction of ophthalmopathy was tested in an independent validation cohort consisting of some 20 hyperthyroidism patients and over 15 patients who later progressed to ophthalmopathy. The 75 to 100 discovery patients were divided at random into training and test sets in a 7:3 ratio. The study also compared thyroid tissue and blood T-cell repertoires from several Graves' hyperthyroidism patients. Following sampling, methimazole starting at 30 mg daily was given to hyperthyroidism patients, and high-dose intravenous methylprednisolone was given to ophthalmopathy patients. According to the paper, TCR Vbeta CDR3 sequencing was carried out on some 130 peripheral blood samples, which came from 40 to 45 ophthalmopathy, 75 to 80 hyperthyroidism and approximately 17 progressor patients.

Amplification of TCR beta CDR3 regions was carried out from RNA transcripts. For the first round of RT-PCR on the TCR CDR3, the HTBI primer set was used together with the Qiagen OneStep RT-PCR kit. A second multiplex PCR round built the libraries, followed by size selection and purification. The libraries were sequenced on an Illumina HiSeq2000 using paired-end 100 bp reads. In the authors' own workflow: SOAPnuke was used to process the raw data, with reads discarded if the reads contained adapters or uncalled bases, had a mean Phred below 15, or lacked an exact constant-primer or identifier match. COPE v1.2.5 was used to merge the high-quality paired reads, and each unique nucleotide sequence was defined as a clonotype. MiTCR v1.1 was used to align clonotypes to the IMGT TRBV, TRBD and TRBJ reference segments. The analysis was restricted to V-J combinations with a frequency above 0.0001, which together covered just over 98% of the repertoires. The TCS score was defined as the ratio of F50 (clonal expansion) to E x V (chaos), calculated using BLOSUM62-based TCRdist between CDR3 peptides within each V-J. Welch's t-statistics and random forest reduced just over 500 V-J features to some 14, which were used in a naive Bayes classifier (R e1071). Starting from the raw public reads, TCRdb applied fastp trimming at Q25, assembled clones with MiXCR and retained in-frame beta chains. Under each unique CDR3 protein, matching rows form one entry showing the most common genes and DNA. The authors' filters were not applied to this entry. For this sample there are roughly 350,000 distinct CDR3 sequences; approximately 15% appear just once. Just under 25% of the sample lies in the top ten.

This clonotype was observed a handful of times. Its binding antigen is unknown. Base qualities were left out, and no much larger clone turns up one base away. Findings and caveats that apply to the study as a whole: A model built on a 13 V-J signature distinguished ophthalmopathy from stable hyperthyroidism, reaching about 88% sensitivity and under 84% specificity in cross-validation and 80%/75% in testing. Most expanded thyroid clonotypes (frequency above 0.001) were also detected in blood, a finding suggesting that blood repertoires may reflect thyroid immune responses. No statistical method was used to fix the sample size in advance, and group allocation was not hidden from the investigators. During validation, the model predicted progression to ophthalmopathy a median of around 7 months ahead of onset, with around 71% sensitivity and 72% to 80% specificity.

Graves' hyperthyroidism was defined as stable when no progression to ophthalmopathy occurred over 18 months of follow-up. The hyperthyroidism patients were between 18 and 65 years old and newly diagnosed, with a disease duration of less than 2 months. Exclusion was applied to patients with uncontrolled infections, other autoimmune diseases, pregnancy or lactation. Diagnoses relied on clinical symptoms, serum thyroxine and TRAb, thyroid ultrasound and orbital computed tomography. PBMCs were isolated from 10 ml of fresh peripheral blood by Ficoll-Paque density gradient centrifugation. Trizol reagent was used to extract total RNA, and RNA quality was then checked on an Agilent 2100 Bioanalyzer. The origin of this receptor is a woman aged 25 to 39 with Graves' hyperthyroidism. The sample taken for sequencing was blood.

The CDR3: CSATPGGVISYEQYF. The DNA sequence is TGCAGTGCTACTCCAGGCGGCGTTATCTCCTACGAGCAGTACTTC. The rearrangement combines TRBV20-1 with TRBJ2-7, with the D segment identity uncertain. The germline V gene encodes CDR1 DFQATT and CDR2 SNEGSKA (reference sequence). The trim is 4 bases for V and 0 bases for J, with a gap of 16 bases between the germline ends. The CDR3 sequence holds 15 residues, the cysteine and phenylalanine included. Only CDR3 DNA remains: 45 bases, in frame from the first base.